Below are 24 T cell receptor beta chains sequenced from a single sample in a study of PD-L1 blockade in urothelial cancer. Clones were read by immunoSEQ multiplex PCR, and TCRdb kept only the in-frame ones, dropping some. The table shows about 82,000 clones, with around 87% occurring only once. Sample: PBMCs, taken around atezolizumab (anti-PD-L1) treatment. The receptors were sampled from a woman aged 70-85 years with urothelial cancer.

This clone came up a few times. The J gene is TRBJ1-4, the V gene TRBV30; D may be TRBD1 (5 bases). This CDR3 is 15 amino acids long. Deletions cut 3 bases from V and 0 bases from J, with 11 bases between. Germline V lookup: CDR1 GTSNPN, CDR2 SVGIG (reference sequence). CDR3 region: CAWSRQIATNEKLFF. The CDR3 DNA follows: TGTGCCTGGAGCAGACAGATTGCAACTAATGAAAAACTGTTTTTT.

This clone rates as medium-sized. V gene TRBV19 combines with J gene TRBJ2-5; TRBD1 aligns across 8 bases. With 3 bases clipped from V and 1 base from J, the junction kept 7 bases outside the gene matches. Germline-derived CDR1 and CDR2 are LNHDA and SQIVND (reference sequence). This CDR3 comprises 16 residues. CDR3 residues: CASSMQLTGVQETQYF. CDR3 in DNA: TGTGCCAGTAGTATGCAATTGACAGGGGTCCAAGAGACCCAGTACTTC.

This chain uses TRBV19 with TRBJ2-7; 11 bases match TRBD1. The CDR3 is 15 amino acids. The trim removed 3 bases at V and 4 bases at J, leaving 5 bases unmatched. Germline V lookup: CDR1 LNHDA, CDR2 SQIVND (reference sequence). The CDR3 protein is CASSIGQGAWYEQYF. CDR3 in DNA: TGTGCCAGTAGTATTGGACAGGGGGCTTGGTACGAGCAGTACTTC. The full variable domain, rest sourced from reference TRBV19 and TRBJ2-7, is DGGITQSPKYLFRKEGQNVTLSCEQNLNHDAMYWYRQDPGQGLRLIYYSQIVNDFQKGDIAEGYSVSREKKESFPLTVTSAQKNPTAFYLCASSIGQGAWYEQYFGPGTRLTVT.

This sequence joins TRBV5-1 and TRBJ1-1; no reliable D call. Germline V CDR1 and CDR2: SGHRS, YFSETQ. The V end lost 1 base, the J end lost 5 bases, and 12 bases lay between the germline ends. CDR3 size: 14 residues. The CDR3 reads CASSLNRVETEAFF. Written as DNA, the CDR3 is TGCGCCAGCAGCTTGAACCGGGTTGAAACTGAAGCTTTCTTT. Drawing the rest from reference TRBV5-1 and TRBJ1-1, the complete variable domain is KAGVTQTPRYLIKTRGQQVTLSCSPISGHRSVSWYQQTPGQGLQFLFEYFSETQRNKGNFPGRFSGRQFSNSRSEMNVSTLELGDSALYLCASSLNRVETEAFFGQGTRLTVV.

This chain links TRBV7-9 with TRBJ1-1, with D hard to call. There are 17 residues in the CDR3. The V gene lost 1 base and the J gene lost 1 base, with 16 bases spanning the gap. The germline V gene encodes CDR1 SEHNR and CDR2 FQNEAQ (reference sequence). CDR3: CASSLGGSGRRNTEAFF. In DNA form, the CDR3 reads TGTGCCAGCAGCTTAGGCGGGTCAGGTCGGCGGAACACTGAAGCTTTCTTT.

This clone was recorded once. This rearrangement joins TRBV15 to TRBJ2-3; a possible D gene is TRBD1 (6 bases). CDR1 and CDR2 from the germline V gene are LNHNV and YYDKDF (reference sequence). CDR3 size: 14 residues. V was pared by 5 bases and J by 2 bases, with 11 bases between. The CDR3 loop reads CATSVWTVTDTQYF. The CDR3 DNA is TGTGCCACCAGCGTATGGACAGTCACAGATACGCAGTATTTT.

V gene TRBV28 combines with J gene TRBJ2-7, with D possibly being TRBD2 (7 bases). V was pared by 5 bases and J by 9 bases, with 26 bases between. The CDR3 covers 16 residues. CDR1 and CDR2 from the germline V gene are MDHEN and SYDVKM. In nucleotides, the CDR3 is TGTGCCAGCAGTGCCCACGGGGGCGGGGGAATTATGGGGCAGTACTTC. This sequence encodes CASSAHGGGGIMGQYF.

The chain uses TRBV14 and TRBJ1-1; D gene uncertain. CDR3 length equals 14 residues. Germline V lookup: CDR1 SGHDN, CDR2 FVKESK. V shed 2 bases and J shed 4 bases, with 11 bases lying between them. CDR3 residues: CASSQKPGSTEAFF. DNA of the CDR3: TGTGCCAGCAGCCAAAAGCCGGGTTCCACTGAAGCTTTCTTT.

J is TRBJ2-3 and V is TRBV4-1, with 8 bases aligning to TRBD2. J was trimmed by 6 bases and V by 10 bases; bases with no gene match: 0. This CDR3 comprises 10 residues. Germline V gene lookup returns CDR1 MGHRA and CDR2 YSYEKL. CDR3 nucleotides: TGCGCCACGGGGGGGGATACGCAGTATTTT. It is translated as CATGGDTQYF.

The CDR3 is CSVEPGLAAYNEQFF. The CDR3 region has the DNA TGCAGCGTTGAACCGGGACTAGCGGCTTACAATGAGCAGTTCTTC. The chain couples TRBV29-1 to TRBJ2-1; 11 nucleotides line up with TRBD2. With 2 bases clipped from V and 4 bases from J, the junction kept 4 bases outside the gene matches. This CDR3 is 15 amino acids long. Germline CDR1 is SQVTM and CDR2 is ANQGSEA.

The chain couples TRBV5-6 to TRBJ1-2; D call uncertain. The CDR3 is 16 amino acids. The V gene lost 2 bases and the J gene lost 4 bases, with 18 bases spanning the gap. Looked up from germline, CDR1 is SGHDT and CDR2 is YYEEEE. CDR3 nucleotides: TGTGCCAGCAGCTTTGGACTCTCCGGAGGAGGCTATGGCTACACCTTC. Translating gives CASSFGLSGGGYGYTF. The full variable domain, rest sourced from reference TRBV5-6 and TRBJ1-2, is DAGVTQSPTHLIKTRGQQVTLRCSPKSGHDTVSWYQQALGQGPQFIFQYYEEEERQRGNFPDRFSGHQFPNYSSELNVNALLLGDSALYLCASSFGLSGGGYGYTFGSGTRLTVV.

The chain combines TRBV19 with TRBJ1-4, with 7 bases lining up with TRBD1. J gave up 12 bases and V 5 bases, and 12 bases lay outside the gene matches. CDR3 size: 14 residues. CDR1 is LNHDA, CDR2 SQIVND, per germline (reference sequence). CDR3 nucleotides: TGTGCCAGTAGTCCAATGGGACAGATAGAGGAACTGTTTTTT. It yields the protein CASSPMGQIEELFF. Full variable domain (outside the CDR3, taken from reference TRBV19 and TRBJ1-4): DGGITQSPKYLFRKEGQNVTLSCEQNLNHDAMYWYRQDPGQGLRLIYYSQIVNDFQKGDIAEGYSVSREKKESFPLTVTSAQKNPTAFYLCASSPMGQIEELFFGSGTQLSVL.

The V gene is TRBV5-1, the J gene TRBJ2-7; 9 bases map to TRBD2. CDR3 length: 16 amino acids. Germline CDR1 and CDR2: SGHRS and YFSETQ. J was trimmed by 2 bases and V by 4 bases; bases with no gene match: 10. CDR3 coding DNA: TGCGCCAGCAGCGCCAATAGCGGGAGTGATACCTACGAGCAGTACTTC. Its protein product is CASSANSGSDTYEQYF.

J is TRBJ2-7 and V is TRBV28; 8 bases map to TRBD1. Germline V CDR1 and CDR2: MDHEN, SYDVKM. J gave up 12 bases and V 2 bases, and 6 bases lay outside the gene matches. The length of the CDR3 is 12 residues. The CDR3 DNA is TGTGCCAGCAGTTTAGTGGACAGGGTTCCGTACTTC. It yields the protein CASSLVDRVPYF. The full variable domain, completed using reference TRBV28 and TRBJ2-7, is DVKVTQSSRYLVKRTGEKVFLECVQDMDHENMFWYRQDPGLGLRLIYFSYDVKMKEKGDIPEGYSVSREKKERFSLILESASTNQTSMYLCASSLVDRVPYFGPGTRLTVT.

The rearrangement joins TRBV6-5 to TRBJ1-6; 7 nucleotides match TRBD1. Per the germline V gene, CDR1 is MNHEY and CDR2 is SVGAGI. The junction had 13 bases not matched to a gene; V was cut back by 6 bases and J by 8 bases. The CDR3 runs 16 residues. CDR3 amino acids: CASSYPPGQLDSPLHF. CDR3 bases: TGTGCCAGCAGCTACCCACCGGGACAGCTCGATTCACCCCTCCACTTT.

The chain links TRBV18 to TRBJ2-7; 10 bases are shared with TRBD1. The CDR3 length is 15 residues. The germline CDR1 and CDR2 sequences are KGHSH and LQKENI. V lost 1 base to trimming and J lost 5 bases; unmatched junction nucleotides: 5. The CDR3 DNA reads TGTGCCAGCTCACCACAGGGACAGGGGATCGACGAGCAGTACTTC. Encoded protein: CASSPQGQGIDEQYF.

This rearrangement joins TRBV11-2 to TRBJ2-3, with D maybe TRBD1 (6 bases). Trimming took 1 base from V and 7 from J, leaving 12 bases between them. The CDR3 consists of 14 residues. The V gene's germline CDR1 is SGHAT and CDR2 FQNNGV. The CDR3 DNA is TGTGCCAGCAGCTTAGCAGGGGCGCGGAATACGCAGTATTTT. This sequence encodes CASSLAGARNTQYF.

The gene calls are TRBV4-1 and TRBJ2-4; D not certain. This CDR3 contains 12 residues. V shed 1 base and J shed 7 bases, with 5 bases lying between them. Germline assignment: CDR1 MGHRA and CDR2 YSYEKL. CDR3 residues: CASSQGHNIQYF. In DNA form, the CDR3 reads TGCGCCAGCAGCCAAGGACATAACATTCAGTACTTC.

This CDR3 is CASSVGQGRETQYF. The CDR3 DNA is TGTGCCAGCAGCGTGGGACAGGGAAGAGAGACCCAGTACTTC. The rearrangement joins TRBV5-4 to TRBJ2-5, with 9 positions matching TRBD1. V lost 4 bases, J lost 4 bases, and 5 bases stayed unmatched. The germline gives CDR1 SGHNT, CDR2 YYREEE (reference sequence). The CDR3 covers 14 residues.

The chain recombines TRBV10-2 with TRBJ2-5, with TRBD2 matching over 11 bases. The CDR3 contains 15 residues. Per the germline V gene, CDR1 is WSHSY and CDR2 is SAAADI. V shed 5 bases and J 2 bases; nucleotides not matched to a gene: 4. The CDR3 sequence is CASSLAGGRQETQYF. Here the CDR3 DNA reads TGCGCCAGCAGTTTAGCGGGGGGGCGGCAAGAGACCCAGTACTTC.

This clone appeared a few times. The chain links TRBV7-2 to TRBJ2-2; D possibly corresponds to TRBD1 (5 bases). The germline CDR1 and CDR2 sequences are SGHTA and FQGNSA. Trimming removed 0 bases at V and 1 base at J, with 6 bases between. The CDR3 contains 15 residues. CDR3 region: CASSLAGLNTGELFF. As DNA, the CDR3 is TGTGCCAGCAGCTTAGCGGGGCTGAACACCGGGGAGCTGTTTTTT.

The chain employs TRBV18 and TRBJ1-2; D perhaps matches TRBD1 (5 bases). This CDR3 spans 13 amino acids. The germline gives CDR1 KGHSH, CDR2 LQKENI. V was trimmed by 0 bases and J by 7 bases, leaving 9 bases between them. DNA for the CDR3: TGTGCCAGCTCACCACCGCCGGGGGTTGGCTACACCTTC. This codes for CASSPPPGVGYTF.

This chain uses TRBV10-3 with TRBJ1-5, with D maybe TRBD1 (5 bases). The CDR3 length is 16 residues. Trimming cost V 0 bases and J 3 bases, with 12 bases left between them. Germline loops: CDR1 ENHRY, CDR2 SYGVKD. CDR3 nucleotide sequence: TGTGCCATCAGTGAGTCTCCTCGCGGGGCCAATCAGCCCCAGCATTTT. It encodes CAISESPRGANQPQHF.

The sample holds one count of this clone. V usage is TRBV11-2 and J usage is TRBJ1-4; tentative D call: TRBD1 (5 bases). CDR3 length equals 13 residues. Trimming pared 5 bases from V and 2 bases from J, leaving 6 bases between. Germline CDR1 is SGHAT and CDR2 is FQNNGV. As DNA, the CDR3 is TGTGCCAGCAGCGGGGGGACTAATGAAAAACTGTTTTTT. Amino acid sequence: CASSGGTNEKLFF.